These 7 T cell receptor beta chains share one sample of origin, sequenced in a study of T cell changes during pregnancy in multiple sclerosis. Profiled with immunoSEQ multiplex PCR; TCRdb holds only in-frame clones, not every one. The sample includes about 45,000 clones, around 90% seen only once; the top ten take 2.9%. Here the sequenced sample was CD8+ T cells from peripheral blood mononuclear cells, taken in the second trimester of pregnancy. The receptors originated from a female donor with multiple sclerosis, enrolled in a pregnancy study.

This clone showed up just once. CDR3 sequence (DNA): TGTGCCAGCAGCCACGAATTGGAGGGGAGAGAGACCCAGTACTTC. Translation: CASSHELEGRETQYF. The chain employs TRBV5-4 and TRBJ2-5, with a possible D match to TRBD2 (6 bases). The germline V gene encodes CDR1 SGHNT and CDR2 YYREEE (reference sequence). V was pared by 4 bases and J by 4 bases, with 17 bases between. The CDR3 has 15 amino acids.

The rearrangement joins TRBV9 to TRBJ2-1; 8 nucleotides agree with TRBD2. The CDR3 length is 15 residues. CDR1 and CDR2 (germline): SGDLS, YYNGEE. V gave up 3 bases and J gave up 4 bases; unmatched junction bases: 6. The CDR3 reads CASSALAGSYNEQFF. The CDR3 DNA sequence: TGTGCCAGCAGCGCATTAGCGGGGTCATACAATGAGCAGTTCTTC.

The chain recombines TRBV9 with TRBJ2-1; 8 bases map to TRBD2. V lost 4 bases, J lost 7 bases, and 10 bases stayed unmatched. The V gene's germline CDR1 is SGDLS and CDR2 YYNGEE. CDR3 size: 15 residues. The DNA for the CDR3 is TGTGCCAGCAGCTCACCGGGGGGGCTAATGAATGAGCAGTTCTTC. Amino acids: CASSSPGGLMNEQFF.

This sequence joins TRBV19 and TRBJ1-2; 10 nucleotides agree with TRBD1. J lost 7 bases, V lost 6 bases, and 11 bases had no gene match. Germline CDR1 is LNHDA and CDR2 is SQIVND (reference sequence). CDR3 length: 15 residues. In nucleotides, the CDR3 is TGTGCCAGTAGCGCCACCGGGACAGGGGCTACTGGCTACACCTTC. Translation: CASSATGTGATGYTF.

The chain joins TRBV2 to TRBJ1-1, with D perhaps TRBD1 (5 bases). The V gene's germline CDR1 is SNHLY and CDR2 FYNNEI. This CDR3 region has 11 residues. Trimming shortened V by 6 bases and J by 8 bases, and 10 bases separated the two germline ends. The chain's CDR3 is CASSPGLEAFF. CDR3 bases: TGTGCCAGCAGCCCAGGGCTCGAAGCTTTCTTT.

The genes are TRBV6-1 and TRBJ2-6, with a tentative D call TRBD1 (5 bases). V gave up 2 bases and J gave up 2 bases, with 13 bases separating them. This CDR3 spans 17 amino acids. Germline values: CDR1 MNHNS, CDR2 SASEGT. CDR3 residues: CASSELGREAGANVLTF. For the CDR3, the DNA is TGTGCCAGCAGTGAACTGGGCAGGGAAGCTGGGGCCAACGTCCTGACTTTC.

J is TRBJ1-2 and V is TRBV13, with 10 nucleotides matching TRBD1. The CDR3 length is 14 residues. Trimming took 5 bases from V and 3 from J; bases not matched to a gene: 3. CDR1 is PRHDT, CDR2 FYEKMQ, per germline (reference sequence). The CDR3 is CASSLGTGDYGYTF. The DNA of the CDR3 is TGTGCCAGCAGCCTCGGGACAGGGGACTATGGCTACACCTTC.